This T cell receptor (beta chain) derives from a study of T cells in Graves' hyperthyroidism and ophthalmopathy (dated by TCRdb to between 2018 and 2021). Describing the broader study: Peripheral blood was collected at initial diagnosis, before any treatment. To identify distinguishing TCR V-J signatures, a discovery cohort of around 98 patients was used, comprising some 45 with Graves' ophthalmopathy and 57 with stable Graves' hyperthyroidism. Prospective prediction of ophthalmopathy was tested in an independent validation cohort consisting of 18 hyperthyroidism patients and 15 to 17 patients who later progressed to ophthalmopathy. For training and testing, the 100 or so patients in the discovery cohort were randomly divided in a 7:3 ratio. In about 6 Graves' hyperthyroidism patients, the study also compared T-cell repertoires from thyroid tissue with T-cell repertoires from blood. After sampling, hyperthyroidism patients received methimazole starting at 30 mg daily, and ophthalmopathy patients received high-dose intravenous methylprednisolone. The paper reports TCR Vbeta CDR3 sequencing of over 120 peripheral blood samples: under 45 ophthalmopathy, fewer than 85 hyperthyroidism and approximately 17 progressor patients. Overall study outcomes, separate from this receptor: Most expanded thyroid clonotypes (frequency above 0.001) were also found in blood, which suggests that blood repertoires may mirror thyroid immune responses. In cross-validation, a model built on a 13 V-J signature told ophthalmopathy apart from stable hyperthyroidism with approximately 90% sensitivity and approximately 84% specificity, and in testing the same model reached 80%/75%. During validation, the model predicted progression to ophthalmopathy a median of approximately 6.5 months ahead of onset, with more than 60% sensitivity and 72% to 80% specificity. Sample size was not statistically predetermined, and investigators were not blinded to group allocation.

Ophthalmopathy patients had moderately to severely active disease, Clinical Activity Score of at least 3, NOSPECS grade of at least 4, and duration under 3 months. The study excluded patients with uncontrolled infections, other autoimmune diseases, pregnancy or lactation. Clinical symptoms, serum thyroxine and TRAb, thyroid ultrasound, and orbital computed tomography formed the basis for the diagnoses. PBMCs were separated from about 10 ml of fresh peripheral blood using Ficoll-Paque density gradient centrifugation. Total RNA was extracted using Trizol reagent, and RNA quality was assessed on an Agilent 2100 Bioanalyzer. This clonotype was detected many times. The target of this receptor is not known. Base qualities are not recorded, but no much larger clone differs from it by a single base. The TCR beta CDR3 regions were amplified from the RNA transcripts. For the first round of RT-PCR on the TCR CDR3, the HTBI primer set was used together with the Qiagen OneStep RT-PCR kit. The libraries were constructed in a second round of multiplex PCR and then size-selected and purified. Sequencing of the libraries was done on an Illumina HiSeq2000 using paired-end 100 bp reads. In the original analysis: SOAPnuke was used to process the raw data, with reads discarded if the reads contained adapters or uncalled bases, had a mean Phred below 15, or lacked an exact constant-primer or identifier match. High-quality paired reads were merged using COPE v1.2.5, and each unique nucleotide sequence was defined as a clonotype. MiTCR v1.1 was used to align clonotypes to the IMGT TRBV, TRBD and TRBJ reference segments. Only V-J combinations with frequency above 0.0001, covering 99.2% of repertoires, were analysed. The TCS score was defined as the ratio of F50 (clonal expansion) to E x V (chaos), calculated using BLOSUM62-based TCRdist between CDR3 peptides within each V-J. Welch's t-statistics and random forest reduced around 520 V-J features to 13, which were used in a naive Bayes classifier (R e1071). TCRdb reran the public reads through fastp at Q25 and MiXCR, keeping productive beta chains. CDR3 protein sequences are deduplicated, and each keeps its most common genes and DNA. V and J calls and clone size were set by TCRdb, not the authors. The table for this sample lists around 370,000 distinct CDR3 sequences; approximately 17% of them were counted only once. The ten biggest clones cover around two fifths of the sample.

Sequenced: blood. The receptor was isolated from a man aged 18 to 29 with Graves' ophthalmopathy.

The CDR3: CASRGTGGNGYTF. At the DNA level, the sequence is TGTGCCAGCAGGGGGACAGGGGGAAATGGCTACACCTTC. In this chain, TRBV28 is recombined with TRBJ1-2; the central 11 bases match TRBD1. Trimming leaves V shorter by 6 bases and J shorter by 6 bases, with the junction holding 3 bases beyond the gene matches. From the germline V gene, CDR1 is MDHEN and CDR2 is SYDVKM. Taken from cysteine to phenylalanine, the CDR3 has 13 residues. The DNA shown is the 39-base CDR3, in frame from base 1.